Following are 2 T cell receptor beta chains from one sample sequenced in a study of tumor-infiltrating lymphocytes in primary liver carcinoma. Out of unsorted whole blood came the blood RNA, and germline DNA was extracted as well. From approximately 0.5 ug of total RNA, TCR beta-specific cDNA was reverse-transcribed using a constant-region primer. Modified slightly, ARM-PCR produced TCR beta libraries over three nested multiplex PCR rounds. Use of TRBV1-TRBV30 forward primers with a C-beta reverse primer characterized the first two PCR rounds, which lasted 10 cycles each. Using its own MiXCR run on the multiplex PCR reads, TCRdb lists one record per CDR3 protein. The profile shows around 330,000 distinct CDR3 sequences, almost 60% of them singletons. The source material was peripheral blood. These receptor sequences come from a woman aged 25 to 39 with primary liver carcinoma and hepatitis B virus infection.

On this clonotype: The junction shows a germline mismatch at one end, possibly a read error. This rearrangement joins TRBV4-1 to TRBJ2-2, with TRBD1 matching 9 bases. The CDR3 is 15 amino acids. Germline V gene lookup returns CDR1 MGHRA and CDR2 YSYEKL. CDR3 protein: CTSSQTGGSSEELFF. CDR3 nucleotides: TGCACCAGCAGCCAAACAGGGGGCTCGAGCGAGGAGCTGTTTTTT.

This rearrangement joins TRBV5-4 to TRBJ2-3, with D perhaps matching TRBD1 (5 bases). In germline, CDR1 is SGHNT, CDR2 YYREEE (reference sequence). V gave up 4 bases and J gave up 2 bases, with 14 bases separating them. CDR3 length: 15 amino acids. For the CDR3, the DNA is TGTGCCAGCAGCACCAGGGCAAAGGCCACAGATACGCAGTATTTT. Translation gives CASSTRAKATDTQYF. Complete variable domain (other parts from reference TRBV5-4 and TRBJ2-3): ETGVTQSPTHLIKTRGQQVTLRCSSQSGHNTVSWYQQALGQGPQFIFQYYREEENGRGNFPPRFSGLQFPNYSSELNVNALELDDSALYLCASSTRAKATDTQYFGPGTRLTVL.